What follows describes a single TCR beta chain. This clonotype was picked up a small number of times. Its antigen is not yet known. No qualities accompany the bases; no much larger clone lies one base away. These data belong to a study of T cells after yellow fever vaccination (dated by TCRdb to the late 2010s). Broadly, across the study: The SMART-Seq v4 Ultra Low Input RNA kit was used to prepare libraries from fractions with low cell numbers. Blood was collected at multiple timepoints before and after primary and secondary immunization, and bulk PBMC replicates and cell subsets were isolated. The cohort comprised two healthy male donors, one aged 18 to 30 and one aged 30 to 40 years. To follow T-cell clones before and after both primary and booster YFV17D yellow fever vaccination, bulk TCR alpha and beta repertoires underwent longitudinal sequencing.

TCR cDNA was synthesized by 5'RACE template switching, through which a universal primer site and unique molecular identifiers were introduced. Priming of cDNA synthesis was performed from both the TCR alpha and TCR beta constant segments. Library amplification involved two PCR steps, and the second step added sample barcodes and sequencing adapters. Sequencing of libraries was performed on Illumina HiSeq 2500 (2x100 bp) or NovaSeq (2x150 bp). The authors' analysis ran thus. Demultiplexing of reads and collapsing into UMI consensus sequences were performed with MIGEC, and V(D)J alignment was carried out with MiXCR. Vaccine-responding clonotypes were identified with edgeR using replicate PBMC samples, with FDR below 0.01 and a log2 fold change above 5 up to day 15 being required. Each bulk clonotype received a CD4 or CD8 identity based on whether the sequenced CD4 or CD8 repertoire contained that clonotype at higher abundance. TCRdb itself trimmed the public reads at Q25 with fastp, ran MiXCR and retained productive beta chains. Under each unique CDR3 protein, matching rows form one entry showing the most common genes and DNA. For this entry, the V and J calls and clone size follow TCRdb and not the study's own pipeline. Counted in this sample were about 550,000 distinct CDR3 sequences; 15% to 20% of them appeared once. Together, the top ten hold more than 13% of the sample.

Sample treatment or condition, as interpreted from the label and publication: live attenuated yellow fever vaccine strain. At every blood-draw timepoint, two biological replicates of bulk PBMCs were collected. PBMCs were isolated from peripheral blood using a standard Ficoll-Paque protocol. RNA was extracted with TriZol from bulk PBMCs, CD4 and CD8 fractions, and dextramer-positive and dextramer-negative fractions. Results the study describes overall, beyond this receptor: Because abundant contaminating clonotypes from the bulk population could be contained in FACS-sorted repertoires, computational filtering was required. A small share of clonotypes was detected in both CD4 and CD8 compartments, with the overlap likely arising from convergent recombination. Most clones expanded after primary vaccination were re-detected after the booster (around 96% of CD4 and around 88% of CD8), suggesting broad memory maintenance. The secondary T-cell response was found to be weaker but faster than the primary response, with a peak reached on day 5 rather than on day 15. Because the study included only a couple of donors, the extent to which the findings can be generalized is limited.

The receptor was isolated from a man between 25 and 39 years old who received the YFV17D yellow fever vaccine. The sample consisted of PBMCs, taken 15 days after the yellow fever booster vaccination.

The CDR3 here reads CASSLEGYGNTIYF. The nucleotides are TGCGCCAGCAGCTTGGAGGGGTATGGAAACACCATATATTTT. The sequence is built from TRBV5-1 and TRBJ1-3, with TRBD1 as a weak D call on 5 bases. The junction carries 7 bases between V and J, which are trimmed by 0 bases and 3 bases respectively. From cysteine to phenylalanine, the CDR3 is 14 amino acids long. Here the CDR3 DNA is all that survives: 42 bases in frame from base 1. Reading the germline V gene gives CDR1 SGHRS and CDR2 YFSETQ.